This TCR beta chain came from a study of blood T cell repertoires in COVID-19. The overall study: Acute and convalescent COVID-19 specimens originated in the United States, Italy and Spain. The cDNA or gDNA used as material had been derived from T cells, B-cell-depleted T cells, or PBMCs.

Germline lookup yields CDR1 SGHNT and CDR2 YYREEE (reference sequence). The CDR3 loop spans 14 amino acids. V trimming: 3 bases; J trimming: 6 bases; junction bases outside the gene matches: 2. Original analysis: Nucleated cell number was recorded as an estimate derived from reference gene primer amplification. TCRdb's table, derived via immunoSEQ multiplex PCR, lists solely in-frame clones and lacks some. D and trimming were read from the DNA, whereas the V and J calls and clone size are those reported in that table. The sample consists of 75,000 to 100,000 clones, approximately 90% of them appearing once.

This clonotype originated in a human donor in a cohort sampled during active COVID-19. The rearrangement joins TRBV5-4 to TRBJ2-1; TRBD2 agrees at 11 bases. The specimen sequenced was peripheral blood. This chain's CDR3 is CASSSGLAANEQFF. In nucleotides, the CDR3 is TGTGCCAGCAGCTCGGGACTAGCGGCCAATGAGCAGTTCTTC.